One sample yielded the 25 T cell receptor beta chains listed below, sequenced in a study of blood T cell repertoires in COVID-19 (dated by TCRdb to the early 2020s). Library construction relied on the immunoSEQ multiplex PCR assay. The table comes from immuneACCESS by way of TCRdb, which keeps in-frame sequences with V and J called. Part of the clones is missing from these tables; in studies checked, under half for an unresolved V gene and the rest for unknown reasons. The sample table lists 250,000 or so clones, about 89% of them with a count of one. Of the sample, approximately 8.2% is held by the ten largest clones. Specimen: peripheral blood. Every receptor here comes from a man aged 40-50 years with active or convalescent COVID-19.

The genes are TRBV19 and TRBJ2-1; 7 bases fit TRBD2. Germline CDR1 and CDR2: LNHDA and SQIVND (reference sequence). V dropped 5 bases and J dropped 3; count of bases not matched to a gene: 10. This CDR3 region has 16 residues. The CDR3: CASSFWTSTGYNEQFF. CDR3 nucleotides: TGTGCCAGTAGTTTCTGGACTAGTACAGGCTACAATGAGCAGTTCTTC.

This sequence joins TRBV5-1 and TRBJ1-1; D is undetermined. The CDR3 runs 15 residues. V gave up 0 bases and J gave up 1 base, with 10 bases separating them. Germline values: CDR1 SGHRS, CDR2 YFSETQ. CDR3 bases: TGCGCCAGCAGCTTGGTCTTGAGTTCGAACACTGAAGCTTTCTTT. It codes for CASSLVLSSNTEAFF.

V and J are TRBV6-6 and TRBJ2-1; 8 nucleotides agree with TRBD1. Germline V CDR1 and CDR2: MNHNY, SVGAGI (reference sequence). The CDR3 extends over 15 amino acids. V was clipped by 5 bases and J by 1 base; unmatched bases: 4. The CDR3: CASSPRQGSYNEQFF. In DNA form, the CDR3 reads TGTGCCAGCAGTCCGCGACAGGGGTCCTACAATGAGCAGTTCTTC.

This chain joins TRBV2 and TRBJ1-4; D may be TRBD1 (5 bases). The ends were cut back, 4 bases at V and 0 bases at J, with 15 bases in the middle. The CDR3 runs to 17 residues. CDR1 and CDR2 from the germline V gene are SNHLY and FYNNEI. The CDR3 DNA reads TGTGCCAGCAGTGGCCCCCCGGGGACTGCAACTAATGAAAAACTGTTTTTT. Protein sequence: CASSGPPGTATNEKLFF.

The chain employs TRBV18 and TRBJ2-7, with D maybe TRBD2 (6 bases). The CDR3 runs to 13 residues. The V gene lost 2 bases and the J gene lost 6 bases, with 11 bases spanning the gap. The germline V gene has CDR1 KGHSH and CDR2 LQKENI. DNA for the CDR3: TGTGCCAGCTCACCAGAGACTAGGTCCGAGCAGTACTTC. This codes for CASSPETRSEQYF.

The V and J genes are TRBV7-9 and TRBJ2-1, with D tentatively TRBD2 (6 bases). Per germline, CDR1 SEHNR and CDR2 FQNEAQ (reference sequence). Trimming took 1 base from V and 5 from J, leaving 12 bases between them. This CDR3 contains 15 residues. CDR3 in amino acids: CASSLGWGENNEQFF. The CDR3 DNA follows: TGTGCCAGCAGCTTAGGGTGGGGGGAAAACAATGAGCAGTTCTTC.

The sample holds a few counts of this clone. The chain employs TRBV9 and TRBJ1-6; 9 bases fit TRBD1. The CDR3 sequence is 16 residues long. V gave up 3 bases and J gave up 5 bases; unmatched junction bases: 6. The V gene's germline CDR1 is SGDLS and CDR2 YYNGEE. The CDR3 protein is CASSEPGQGNNSPLHF. In DNA form, the CDR3 reads TGTGCCAGCAGCGAACCGGGACAGGGAAATAATTCACCCCTCCACTTT. The complete variable domain, with remaining parts taken from reference TRBV9 and TRBJ1-6, reads DSGVTQTPKHLITATGQRVTLRCSPRSGDLSVYWYQQSLDQGLQFLIQYYNGEERAKGNILERFSAQQFPDLHSELNLSSLELGDSALYFCASSEPGQGNNSPLHFGNGTRLTVT.

The chain links TRBV7-9 to TRBJ1-5; D ambiguous. The CDR3 contains 13 residues. V shed 5 bases and J shed 5 bases, with 10 bases lying between them. Per the germline V gene, CDR1 is SEHNR and CDR2 is FQNEAQ (reference sequence). CDR3 in amino acids: CASSPQEDQPQHF. CDR3 nucleotide sequence: TGTGCCAGCAGCCCCCAGGAGGATCAGCCCCAGCATTTT.

The chain has TRBV30 and TRBJ1-4; D unresolved. V shed 5 bases and J shed 0 bases, with 10 bases lying between them. This CDR3 has 14 residues. Germline lookup yields CDR1 GTSNPN and CDR2 SVGIG (reference sequence). This CDR3 reads CAWSGFPTNEKLFF. The CDR3 region has the DNA TGTGCCTGGTCGGGATTTCCAACTAATGAAAAACTGTTTTTT.

The chain combines TRBV2 with TRBJ1-2; the D is unclear. Germline CDR1 SNHLY, CDR2 FYNNEI. The CDR3 is 13 residues long. Trimming took off 5 bases at V and 5 bases at J, with 12 bases between the two ends. CDR3 bases: TGTGCCAGCAGTATCGAGGCAAAGTATGGCTACACCTTC. This encodes CASSIEAKYGYTF.

V is TRBV29-1 and J is TRBJ1-2, with a tentative D call TRBD1 (6 bases). Germline values: CDR1 SQVTM, CDR2 ANQGSEA. With 5 bases removed from V and 0 bases from J, the gap between germline ends came to 7 bases. The CDR3 totals 12 residues. The CDR3 spells CSVRQANYGYTF. The CDR3, as DNA: TGCAGCGTTCGACAGGCTAACTATGGCTACACCTTC.

The chain is built from TRBV28 and TRBJ2-3; D ambiguous. Looked up from germline, CDR1 is MDHEN and CDR2 is SYDVKM. The V end lost 6 bases, the J end lost 5 bases, and 9 bases lay between the germline ends. The CDR3 loop spans 12 amino acids. The CDR3 sequence is CASRLKRDTQYF. CDR3 nucleotides: TGTGCCAGCAGGCTTAAGAGAGATACGCAGTATTTT.

The rearrangement joins TRBV14 to TRBJ2-6; 8 bases are a match to TRBD1. Trimming took 3 bases from V and 2 from J; bases not matched to a gene: 6. Germline CDR1 SGHDN, CDR2 FVKESK. The CDR3 spans 17 residues. The CDR3 nucleotides are TGTGCCAGCAGCCATCAATACAGGGGGACTGGGGCCAACGTCCTGACTTTC. The encoded protein is CASSHQYRGTGANVLTF.

The chain carries TRBV15 and TRBJ1-1; D is possibly TRBD1 (5 bases). Germline values: CDR1 LNHNV, CDR2 YYDKDF (reference sequence). Trimming stripped 0 bases from V and 5 bases from J, with 13 bases between. The CDR3 runs 15 residues. CDR3 sequence: CATSRDALGRTEAFF. CDR3 DNA sequence: TGTGCCACCAGCAGAGATGCTTTGGGGCGGACTGAAGCTTTCTTT.

V gene TRBV19 combines with J gene TRBJ2-5; tentatively, D is TRBD2 (5 bases). Trimming removed 7 bases at V and 1 base at J, with 16 bases between. Per germline, CDR1 LNHDA and CDR2 SQIVND (reference sequence). CDR3 length equals 15 residues. In nucleotides, the CDR3 is TGTGCCAGTAAAAGGCGCGGGCGCTTCCAAGAGACCCAGTACTTC. It is translated as CASKRRGRFQETQYF.

The chain has TRBV29-1 and TRBJ1-1, with a weak D call TRBD1 (5 bases). V gave up 6 bases and J gave up 2 bases, with 13 bases separating them. Germline lookup yields CDR1 SQVTM and CDR2 ANQGSEA. This CDR3 spans 13 amino acids. The CDR3 nucleotides are TGCAGCGTGGGTTTGACAGAAAACACTGAAGCTTTCTTT. Encoded protein: CSVGLTENTEAFF.

The V call is TRBV11-2, the J call TRBJ1-6; D call uncertain. The germline CDR1 and CDR2 sequences are SGHAT and FQNNGV. V lost 1 base, J lost 8 bases, and 9 bases lay in between. This CDR3 has 14 residues. CDR3 residues: CASSLGGYDSPLHF. CDR3 in DNA: TGTGCCAGCAGCTTAGGAGGCTACGATTCACCCCTCCACTTT.

The chain combines TRBV29-1 with TRBJ2-7; 8 positions agree with TRBD1. The germline V gene encodes CDR1 SQVTM and CDR2 ANQGSEA. The length of the CDR3 is 14 residues. V gave up 6 bases and J gave up 0 bases; unmatched junction bases: 7. DNA of the CDR3: TGCAGCGTCGGACTGGACAGGGTCTCCTACGAGCAGTACTTC. Translation gives CSVGLDRVSYEQYF.

This clone appeared a single time. J is TRBJ1-4 and V is TRBV7-9; TRBD1 might be the D (6 bases). Germline lookup yields CDR1 SEHNR and CDR2 FQNEAQ (reference sequence). The CDR3 is made up of 14 amino acids. Trimming shortened V by 3 bases and J by 4 bases, and 9 bases separated the two germline ends. The CDR3 DNA reads as TGTGCCAGCAGCTTTGGACAGAGTAATGAAAAACTGTTTTTT. Translating it yields CASSFGQSNEKLFF.

The V and J genes are TRBV28 and TRBJ2-7; D perhaps matches TRBD1 (6 bases). V was trimmed by 5 bases and J by 1 base, leaving 15 bases between them. The CDR3 extends over 15 amino acids. Germline V gene lookup returns CDR1 MDHEN and CDR2 SYDVKM. In DNA, the CDR3 is TGTGCCAGCAGTGCGCCCCTCGGACAGTCCTACGAGCAGTACTTC. Encoded protein: CASSAPLGQSYEQYF.

The genes are TRBV21-1 and TRBJ1-5. TRBV21-1 is recorded as a pseudogene. The CDR3 covers 15 residues. The CDR3 nucleotides read TGTGCCAGCAGCAAAGGGGGGAGGGGAGGTCAGCCCCAGCATTTT. Its translation: CASSKGGRGGQPQHF.

The chain uses TRBV20-1 and TRBJ2-1; weak D call: TRBD1 (5 bases). There are 13 residues in the CDR3. V lost 3 bases, J lost 5 bases, and 11 bases lay in between. Germline CDR1 and CDR2: DFQATT and SNEGSKA (reference sequence). The CDR3 region is CSASRQNNNEQFF. The CDR3 DNA sequence: TGCAGTGCTAGTAGACAGAATAACAATGAGCAGTTCTTC.

This clone was detected only a few times. The V gene is TRBV2, the J gene TRBJ2-1; D is perhaps TRBD1 (5 bases). V lost 8 bases and J 4 bases, leaving 15 bases between the germline ends. The CDR3 sequence is 14 residues long. Germline V gene data show CDR1 as SNHLY and CDR2 as FYNNEI. The CDR3 is CASVRTQSYNEQFF. The CDR3 DNA reads as TGTGCCAGCGTCAGGACACAATCGTACAATGAGCAGTTCTTC.

The chain couples TRBV19 to TRBJ2-1; 9 bases line up with TRBD1. J was trimmed by 6 bases and V by 9 bases; bases with no gene match: 15. CDR1 LNHDA and CDR2 SQIVND come from the germline V gene (reference sequence). This CDR3 has 16 amino acids. Here the CDR3 reads CASHSMTGGEGNEQFF. CDR3 DNA: TGTGCCAGCCACTCCATGACAGGGGGTGAAGGCAATGAGCAGTTCTTC.

The rearrangement uses TRBV12-3 or TRBV12-4 and TRBJ1-5; tentatively, D is TRBD1 (5 bases). The CDR3 has 13 amino acids. V lost 6 bases to trimming and J lost 9 bases, with 15 bases between them. CDR3 nucleotides: TGTGCCAGCAGGGGACTTAGCGGGGGGCCCCAGCATTTT. Translating gives CASRGLSGGPQHF.